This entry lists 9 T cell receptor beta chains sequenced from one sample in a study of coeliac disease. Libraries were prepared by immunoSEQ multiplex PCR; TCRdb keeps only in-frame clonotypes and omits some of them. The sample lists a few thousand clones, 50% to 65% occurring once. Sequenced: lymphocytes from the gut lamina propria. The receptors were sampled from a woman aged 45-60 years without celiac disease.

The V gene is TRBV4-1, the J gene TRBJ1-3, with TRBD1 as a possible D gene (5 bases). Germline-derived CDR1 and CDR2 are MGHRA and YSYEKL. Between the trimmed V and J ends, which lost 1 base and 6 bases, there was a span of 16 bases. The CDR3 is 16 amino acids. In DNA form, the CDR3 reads TGCGCCAGCAGCCAAGCACCCGGGACTACCTTAAACACCATATATTTT. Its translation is CASSQAPGTTLNTIYF.

The CDR3 region has the DNA TGTGCCTGGAGTGTACGCGGGGGGCAGGGTGGCTACACCTTC. Translation: CAWSVRGGQGGYTF. This chain joins TRBV30 and TRBJ1-2; maybe TRBD1 (6 bases). The germline V gene has CDR1 GTSNPN and CDR2 SVGIG (reference sequence). Trimming shortened V by 0 bases and J by 7 bases, and 15 bases separated the two germline ends. This CDR3 comprises 14 residues.

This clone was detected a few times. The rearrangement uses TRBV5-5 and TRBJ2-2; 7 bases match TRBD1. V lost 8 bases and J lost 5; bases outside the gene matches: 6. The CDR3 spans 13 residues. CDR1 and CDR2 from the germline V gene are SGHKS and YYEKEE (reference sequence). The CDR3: CASVQGFTGELFF. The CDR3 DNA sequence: TGTGCCAGTGTACAGGGGTTTACCGGGGAGCTGTTTTTT.

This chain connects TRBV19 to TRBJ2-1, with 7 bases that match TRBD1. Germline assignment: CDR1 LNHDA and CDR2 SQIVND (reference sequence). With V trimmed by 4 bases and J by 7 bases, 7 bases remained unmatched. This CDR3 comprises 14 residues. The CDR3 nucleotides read TGTGCCAGTAGTAGTGAGACAGGGAGAAATGAGCAGTTCTTC. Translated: CASSSETGRNEQFF.

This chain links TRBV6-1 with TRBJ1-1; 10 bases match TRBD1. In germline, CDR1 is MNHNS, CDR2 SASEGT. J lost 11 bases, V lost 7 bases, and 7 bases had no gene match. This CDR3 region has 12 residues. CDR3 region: CASTWDRGVAFF. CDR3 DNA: TGTGCCAGCACCTGGGACAGGGGAGTGGCTTTCTTT.

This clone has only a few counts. The CDR3 is CASSLETRGEQYF. CDR3 bases: TGTGCCAGCAGCCTAGAGACAAGGGGCGAGCAGTACTTC. This sequence joins TRBV6-5 and TRBJ2-7; D possibly corresponds to TRBD1 (5 bases). CDR1 is MNHEY, CDR2 SVGAGI, per germline. This CDR3 is 13 amino acids long. V was cut by 6 bases and J by 6 bases, with 15 bases left in between.

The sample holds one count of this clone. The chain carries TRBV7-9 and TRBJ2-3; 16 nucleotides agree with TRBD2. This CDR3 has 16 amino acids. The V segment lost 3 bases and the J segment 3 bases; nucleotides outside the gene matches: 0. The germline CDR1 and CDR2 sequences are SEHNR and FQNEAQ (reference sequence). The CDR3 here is CASSLGLAGGTDTQYF. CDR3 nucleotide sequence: TGTGCCAGCAGCTTGGGACTAGCGGGGGGGACAGATACGCAGTATTTT. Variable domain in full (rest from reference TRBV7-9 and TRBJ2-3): DTGVSQNPRHKITKRGQNVTFRCDPISEHNRLYWYRQTLGQGPEFLTYFQNEAQLEKSRLLSDRFSAERPKGSFSTLEIQRTEQGDSAMYLCASSLGLAGGTDTQYFGPGTRLTVL.

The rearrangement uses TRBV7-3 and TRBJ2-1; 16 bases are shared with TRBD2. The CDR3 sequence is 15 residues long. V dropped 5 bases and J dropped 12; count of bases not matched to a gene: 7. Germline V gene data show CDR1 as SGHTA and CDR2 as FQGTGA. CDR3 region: CASSPGLAGGGVQFF. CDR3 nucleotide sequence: TGTGCCAGCAGCCCGGGACTAGCGGGGGGGGGCGTGCAGTTCTTC. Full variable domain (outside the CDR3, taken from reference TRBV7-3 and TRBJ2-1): GAGVSQTPSNKVTEKGKYVELRCDPISGHTALYWYRQSLGQGPEFLIYFQGTGAADDSGLPNDRFFAVRPEGSVSTLKIQRTERGDSAVYLCASSPGLAGGGVQFFGPGTRLTVL.

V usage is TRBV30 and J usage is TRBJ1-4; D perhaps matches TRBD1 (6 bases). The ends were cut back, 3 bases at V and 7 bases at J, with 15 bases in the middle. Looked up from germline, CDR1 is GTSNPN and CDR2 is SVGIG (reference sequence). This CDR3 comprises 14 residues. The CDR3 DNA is TGTGCCTGGAGCCCCGGGACATTAGGTGAAAAACTGTTTTTT. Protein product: CAWSPGTLGEKLFF.